Shown below are 14 T cell receptor beta chains from a single sample sequenced in a study of cytomegalovirus exposure and HLA in healthy donors. The PCR employed 60 Vbeta primers together with 13 Jbeta primers. The table came from immunoSEQ multiplex PCR; TCRdb's copy has only in-frame clones and leaves some out. The table has 130,000 to 150,000 clones, over 70% seen once. Sequencing was carried out using PBMCs. These receptors originate from a middle-aged man in good health and CMV-seropositive.

This chain uses TRBV28 with TRBJ2-1; D might be TRBD1 (5 bases). V was clipped by 6 bases and J by 5 bases, with 20 bases between them. CDR1 and CDR2 (germline): MDHEN, SYDVKM. The CDR3 runs 16 residues. In DNA, the CDR3 is TGTGCCAGCAGAAAGGGGAAAGGTGACAGAGACAATGAGCAGTTCTTC. It encodes CASRKGKGDRDNEQFF.

The genes are TRBV9 and TRBJ2-3, with TRBD2 matching over 9 bases. The CDR3 is made up of 15 amino acids. Unmatched junction bases numbered 9, after V lost 4 bases and J lost 6 bases. CDR1 is SGDLS and CDR2 is YYNGEE in the germline V gene. In DNA form, the CDR3 reads TGTGCCAGCAGCCCGGGAGGGACTAGCCTCGATACGCAGTATTTT. Residues: CASSPGGTSLDTQYF.

The chain recombines TRBV15 with TRBJ2-7, with a possible D match to TRBD2 (6 bases). V was trimmed by 1 base and J by 7 bases, leaving 17 bases between them. The CDR3 covers 15 residues. CDR1 LNHNV and CDR2 YYDKDF come from the germline V gene (reference sequence). The CDR3 region is CATSRVGMPAGEQYF. CDR3 in DNA: TGTGCCACCAGCAGAGTTGGGATGCCGGCGGGGGAGCAGTACTTC.

V and J are TRBV14 and TRBJ1-3; the D is unclear. V was clipped by 4 bases and J by 9 bases, with 19 bases between them. Germline values: CDR1 SGHDN, CDR2 FVKESK. The CDR3 runs to 15 residues. The CDR3 DNA reads TGTGCCAGCAGCCCACCCGGGTCCTACCTGGCCACCATATATTTT. It translates to CASSPPGSYLATIYF.

The chain employs TRBV14 and TRBJ2-7, with D perhaps matching TRBD2 (5 bases). This CDR3 has 14 residues. Deletions cut 4 bases from V and 0 bases from J, with 10 bases between. CDR1 and CDR2 (germline): SGHDN, FVKESK. CDR3 in amino acids: CASSPRLSSYEQYF. Here the CDR3 DNA reads TGTGCCAGCAGCCCGAGACTATCCTCCTACGAGCAGTACTTC.

This chain uses TRBV2 with TRBJ2-3; a possible D gene is TRBD1 (6 bases). Trimming pared 3 bases from V and 3 bases from J, leaving 16 bases between. CDR3 length: 16 residues. CDR1 SNHLY and CDR2 FYNNEI come from the germline V gene. DNA of the CDR3: TGTGCCAGCAGTGACAGGGGTACTTGGGCAACAGATACGCAGTATTTT. It specifies CASSDRGTWATDTQYF.

This clone was counted a few times. V gene TRBV25-1 combines with J gene TRBJ2-7; 8 bases map to TRBD2. The J segment lost 3 bases and the V segment lost 7 bases, leaving 5 bases of the junction unmatched. Germline lookup yields CDR1 MGHDK and CDR2 SYGVNS. The CDR3 runs 13 residues. In DNA, the CDR3 is TGTGCCAGCAAGGCGGGGGGCTTCTACGAGCAGTACTTC. Translated, it gives CASKAGGFYEQYF.

This clone has a handful of counts. The CDR3 reads CASSIGHGDEQFF. The CDR3 nucleotides are TGCGCCAGCAGCATCGGCCACGGGGATGAGCAGTTCTTC. The V gene is TRBV5-1, the J gene TRBJ2-1; maybe TRBD2 (5 bases). This CDR3 contains 13 residues. V lost 4 bases, J lost 8 bases, and 13 bases lay in between. Germline loops: CDR1 SGHRS, CDR2 YFSETQ.

The J gene is TRBJ2-1, the V gene TRBV5-1; the match to TRBD2 covers 14 bases. J was trimmed by 6 bases and V by 0 bases; bases with no gene match: 2. CDR1 and CDR2 (germline): SGHRS, YFSETQ. This CDR3 contains 16 residues. The CDR3: CASSLGGTSGGNEQFF. For the CDR3, the DNA is TGCGCCAGCAGCTTGGGAGGGACTAGCGGGGGCAATGAGCAGTTCTTC. The whole variable domain, filled in from reference TRBV5-1 and TRBJ2-1, reads KAGVTQTPRYLIKTRGQQVTLSCSPISGHRSVSWYQQTPGQGLQFLFEYFSETQRNKGNFPGRFSGRQFSNSRSEMNVSTLELGDSALYLCASSLGGTSGGNEQFFGPGTRLTVL.

This clone was recorded only once. The rearrangement joins TRBV28 to TRBJ1-6, with D possibly TRBD1 on 5 matching bases. Trimming shortened V by 4 bases and J by 3 bases, and 10 bases separated the two germline ends. The CDR3 totals 15 residues. Germline CDR1 is MDHEN and CDR2 is SYDVKM. CDR3 sequence (DNA): TGTGCCAGCAGTTCCCTGGGGGGCTATAATTCACCCCTCCACTTT. Translation: CASSSLGGYNSPLHF.

V is TRBV5-8 and J is TRBJ2-3; 11 bases map to TRBD2. After removal of 0 bases from V and 5 bases from J, the junction contained 14 bases not matched to a gene. CDR1 and CDR2 from the germline V gene are SGHTS and YDEGEE. The CDR3 runs to 19 residues. CDR3 DNA sequence: TGTGCCAGCAGCTTGGGACTAGCGGGGATCCCAGGGGCTGGAGATACGCAGTATTTT. Its protein is CASSLGLAGIPGAGDTQYF.

The chain has TRBV6-1 and TRBJ1-5, with 7 bases fitting TRBD1. Looked up from germline, CDR1 is MNHNS and CDR2 is SASEGT. J lost 2 bases, V lost 3 bases, and 10 bases had no gene match. The CDR3 has 17 residues. The CDR3, as DNA: TGTGCCAGCAGTGAGGACTACAGGGGCCGGCGCAATCAGCCCCAGCATTTT. This codes for CASSEDYRGRRNQPQHF.

This chain uses TRBV4-3 with TRBJ2-7; D might be TRBD2 (5 bases). Trimming took off 6 bases at V and 4 bases at J, with 22 bases between the two ends. In germline, CDR1 is LGHNA, CDR2 YSLEER. This CDR3 is 16 amino acids long. In DNA form, the CDR3 reads TGCGCCAGCAGTCCGGGGTGGGTGGGGTTCGTATACGAGCAGTACTTC. It is translated as CASSPGWVGFVYEQYF.

V and J are TRBV25-1 and TRBJ1-2; possibly TRBD1 for D (5 bases). This CDR3 has 15 amino acids. Germline V gives CDR1 MGHDK, CDR2 SYGVNS. V lost 5 bases, J lost 5 bases, and 18 bases lay in between. CDR3 amino acids: CASSTGRRGRYGYTF. As DNA, the CDR3 is TGTGCCAGCAGTACCGGGAGGAGGGGAAGGTATGGCTACACCTTC.